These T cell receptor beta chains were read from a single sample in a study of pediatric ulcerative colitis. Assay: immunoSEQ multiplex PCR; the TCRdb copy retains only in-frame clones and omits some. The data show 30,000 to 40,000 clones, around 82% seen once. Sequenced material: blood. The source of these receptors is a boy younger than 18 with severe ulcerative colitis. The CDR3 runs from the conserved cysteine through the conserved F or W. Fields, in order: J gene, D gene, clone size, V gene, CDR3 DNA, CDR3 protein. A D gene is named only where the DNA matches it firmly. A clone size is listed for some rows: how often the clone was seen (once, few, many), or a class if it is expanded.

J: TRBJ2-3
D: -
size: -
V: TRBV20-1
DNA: TGCAGTGCTAGTCGCACAGATACGCAGTATTTT
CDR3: CSASRTDTQYF

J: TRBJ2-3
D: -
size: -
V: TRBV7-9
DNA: TGTGCCAGCAGCTTGCCTATAAAGCTGAATAAGCAGTATTTT
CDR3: CASSLPIKLNKQYF

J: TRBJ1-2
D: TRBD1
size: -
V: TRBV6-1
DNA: TGTGCCAGCAGTGAAGCCGCAGGGGGCCAAGGGGTATATGGCTACACCTTC
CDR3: CASSEAAGGQGVYGYTF

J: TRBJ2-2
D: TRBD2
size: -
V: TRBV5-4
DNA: TGTGCCAGCAGCGAGGGACTAGCGGGGTTGACCGGGGAGCTGTTTTTT
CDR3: CASSEGLAGLTGELFF

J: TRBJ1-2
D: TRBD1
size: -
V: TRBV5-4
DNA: TGTGCCAGCAGTTCCACAGGGGGTGAAGGCGGCTACACCTTC
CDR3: CASSSTGGEGGYTF

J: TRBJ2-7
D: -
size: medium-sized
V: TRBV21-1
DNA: TGTGCCAGCAGCCCGCACAGGACGTGGAAGTACTTC
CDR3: CASSPHRTWKYF

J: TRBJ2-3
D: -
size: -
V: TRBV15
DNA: TGTGCCACCAGCAGAGAGGGTCGTGCCCGCACAGATACGCAGTATTTT
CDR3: CATSREGRARTDTQYF

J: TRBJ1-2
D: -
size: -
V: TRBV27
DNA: TGTGCCAGCAGCGGGTTGACAGCGGCTGGCTACACCTTC
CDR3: CASSGLTAAGYTF

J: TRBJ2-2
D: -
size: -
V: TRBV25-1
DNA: TGTGCCAGCAGTGAAAGGCGCACCGGGGAGCTGTTTTTT
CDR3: CASSERRTGELFF

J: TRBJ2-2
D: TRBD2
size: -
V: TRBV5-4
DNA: TGTGCCAGCACCCGTATTAGCGGGGGTGGGACGGCCGGGGAGCTGTTTTTT
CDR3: CASTRISGGGTAGELFF

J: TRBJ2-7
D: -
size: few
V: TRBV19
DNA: TGTGCCGCAGCGGACCCGTTGGGGGAGCAGTACTTC
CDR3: CAAADPLGEQYF

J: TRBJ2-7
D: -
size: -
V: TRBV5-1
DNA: TGCGCCAGCAGCTTGGCTTCCGGCTCCTACGAGCAGTACTTC
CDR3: CASSLASGSYEQYF

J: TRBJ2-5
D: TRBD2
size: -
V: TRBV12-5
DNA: TGTGCTAGTGGTTCGGAGACTAGCGGGGGGACTACCGAAGAGACCCAGTACTTC
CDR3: CASGSETSGGTTEETQYF

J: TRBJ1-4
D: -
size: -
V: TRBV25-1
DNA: TGTGCCAGCAGAGGGGGGGGTAAAACTGTCGGGGAAAAACTGTTTTTT
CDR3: CASRGGGKTVGEKLFF

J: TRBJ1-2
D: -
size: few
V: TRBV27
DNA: TGTGCCAGCAGTCCCACACAGACAGGCTATGGCTACACCTTC
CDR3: CASSPTQTGYGYTF

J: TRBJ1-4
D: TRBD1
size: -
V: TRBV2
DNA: TGTGCCAGCAGCCCCGGGACAGAAGCAACTAATGAAAAACTGTTTTTT
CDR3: CASSPGTEATNEKLFF

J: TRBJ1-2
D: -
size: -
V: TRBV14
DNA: TGTGCCAGCAGCCAAGAGGAGGGGAACTATGGCTACACCTTC
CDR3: CASSQEEGNYGYTF

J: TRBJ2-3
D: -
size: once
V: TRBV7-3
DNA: TGTGCCAGCAGCTTAAACCAATTCACAGATACGCAGTATTTT
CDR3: CASSLNQFTDTQYF

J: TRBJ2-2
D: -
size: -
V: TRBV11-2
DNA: TGTGCCAGCAGCTCCCTTAGAGGAATCACCGGGGAGCTGTTTTTT
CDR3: CASSSLRGITGELFF

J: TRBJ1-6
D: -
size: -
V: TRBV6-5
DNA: TGTGCCAGCAGTTACGAAGGGGCAAGGAATTCACCCCTCCACTTT
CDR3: CASSYEGARNSPLHF

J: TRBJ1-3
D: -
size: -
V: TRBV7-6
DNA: TGTGCCAGCAGCTTAGCGACAGCTGGAAACACCATATATTTT
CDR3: CASSLATAGNTIYF

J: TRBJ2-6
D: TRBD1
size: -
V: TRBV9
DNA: TGTGCCAGCAGCGTGGACAGGGGGGCTGGGGCCAACGTCCTGACTTTC
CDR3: CASSVDRGAGANVLTF

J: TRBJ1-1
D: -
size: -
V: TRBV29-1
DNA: TGCAGCGTCTGGGGGGCTGGTATCCTGAACACTGAAGCTTTCTTT
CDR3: CSVWGAGILNTEAFF

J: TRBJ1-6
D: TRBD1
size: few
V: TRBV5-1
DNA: TGCGCCAGCAGCAGTATGGGACAGACTAATTCACCCCTCCACTTT
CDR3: CASSSMGQTNSPLHF

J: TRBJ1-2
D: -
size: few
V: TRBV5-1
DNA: TGCGCCAGCAGTTCCCGGGACGCTAACTATGGCTACACCTTC
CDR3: CASSSRDANYGYTF

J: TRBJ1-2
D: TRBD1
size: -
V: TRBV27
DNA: TGTGCCAGCAGTTTAACAGGGGGCGGCTACACCTTC
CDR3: CASSLTGGGYTF

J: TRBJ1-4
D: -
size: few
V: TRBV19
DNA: TGTGCCAGTAGTACCGCGGGGATTGCAACTAATGAAAAACTGTTTTTT
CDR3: CASSTAGIATNEKLFF

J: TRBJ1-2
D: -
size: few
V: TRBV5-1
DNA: TGCGCCAGCAGCGCGGGACATGCTGGCGGTGGCTACACCTTC
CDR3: CASSAGHAGGGYTF